The 27 T cell receptor beta chains in this list originate from one sample, sequenced in a study of cytomegalovirus exposure and HLA in healthy donors. Sequencing used immunoSEQ multiplex PCR; TCRdb keeps in-frame clones, though not all of them. The sample lists roughly 120,000 clones, 89% occurring once. Material: PBMCs. The receptors stem from a woman aged 18-29 years in good health and CMV-seronegative.

The V and J genes are TRBV9 and TRBJ2-7; the match to TRBD1 covers 8 bases. The CDR3 is 15 residues long. Germline V gene lookup returns CDR1 SGDLS and CDR2 YYNGEE. The junction had 8 bases not matched to a gene; V was cut back by 0 bases and J by 6 bases. The CDR3 region has the DNA TGTGCCAGCAGCGTAGGGAACAGGGGGTTCAGCGAGCAGTACTTC. Protein: CASSVGNRGFSEQYF. Full variable domain (remainder filled in from reference TRBV9 and TRBJ2-7): DSGVTQTPKHLITATGQRVTLRCSPRSGDLSVYWYQQSLDQGLQFLIQYYNGEERAKGNILERFSAQQFPDLHSELNLSSLELGDSALYFCASSVGNRGFSEQYFGPGTRLTVT.

This clone has only a few counts. V usage is TRBV21-1 and J usage is TRBJ2-7; the D segment call TRBD2 is taken from the table without a DNA check. TRBV21-1 is labeled a pseudogene. The CDR3 is 14 amino acids. The CDR3, as DNA: TGTGCCAGCTTTGAAACACGGAGGCCCTACGAGCAGTACTTC. It yields the protein CASFETRRPYEQYF.

This chain joins TRBV7-2 and TRBJ2-1; TRBD2 matches at 12 bases. Germline lookup yields CDR1 SGHTA and CDR2 FQGNSA. The CDR3 length is 14 residues. The J segment lost 14 bases and the V segment lost 5 bases, leaving 10 bases of the junction unmatched. Written as DNA, the CDR3 is TGTGCCAGCAGCCCACCCACTAGCGGGGGGTCTGAGTTCTTC. This sequence encodes CASSPPTSGGSEFF.

This chain links TRBV5-6 with TRBJ1-2, with D perhaps TRBD1 (5 bases). V was clipped by 0 bases and J by 6 bases, with 9 bases between them. This CDR3 region has 13 residues. From germline, CDR1 is SGHDT and CDR2 YYEEEE. The CDR3 region is CASSLVSGNGYTF. The CDR3 DNA reads as TGTGCCAGCAGCTTGGTGTCAGGGAATGGCTACACCTTC.

This clone has just one count. V and J are TRBV30 and TRBJ2-1; 8 bases match TRBD2. With V trimmed by 8 bases and J by 7 bases, 10 bases remained unmatched. The CDR3 sequence is 13 residues long. Looked up from germline, CDR1 is GTSNPN and CDR2 is SVGIG (reference sequence). The DNA for the CDR3 is TGTGCCCGAGAAAGCGGGAGCCTTAATGAGCAGTTCTTC. Translating gives CARESGSLNEQFF.

The V gene is TRBV5-1, the J gene TRBJ1-2; D remains unclear. Germline V gene data show CDR1 as SGHRS and CDR2 as YFSETQ. The V gene lost 0 bases and the J gene lost 0 bases, with 6 bases spanning the gap. The CDR3 is 14 residues long. CDR3 in amino acids: CASSLARPNYGYTF. In nucleotides, the CDR3 is TGCGCCAGCAGCTTGGCCAGGCCTAACTATGGCTACACCTTC.

This chain uses TRBV6-5 with TRBJ2-7, with D possibly TRBD2 on 6 matching bases. This CDR3 region has 15 residues. CDR1 and CDR2 (germline): MNHEY, SVGAGI. The ends were cut back, 0 bases at V and 2 bases at J, with 11 bases in the middle. The CDR3 sequence is CASSYSKWEAYEQYF. The DNA of the CDR3 is TGTGCCAGCAGTTACTCGAAGTGGGAGGCCTACGAGCAGTACTTC.

CDR3 region: CASSKEGGEAFF. Here the CDR3 DNA reads TGTGCCAGCAGCAAAGAAGGCGGTGAAGCTTTCTTT. This chain links TRBV5-6 with TRBJ1-1; D is uncertain. This CDR3 contains 12 residues. CDR1 and CDR2 (germline): SGHDT, YYEEEE. V lost 4 bases, J lost 7 bases, and 11 bases lay in between.

V is TRBV9 and J is TRBJ2-6; D might be TRBD2 (7 bases). This CDR3 is 16 amino acids long. CDR1 is SGDLS and CDR2 is YYNGEE in the germline V gene. V lost 4 bases to trimming and J lost 2 bases, with 13 bases between them. Here the CDR3 reads CASSPPGGAGANVLTF. The CDR3 DNA follows: TGTGCCAGCAGCCCACCGGGGGGCGCTGGGGCCAACGTCCTGACTTTC.

The chain couples TRBV7-6 to TRBJ2-7; D perhaps matches TRBD2 (5 bases). V was shortened by 2 bases and J by 2 bases, with 10 bases between the two germline ends. The CDR3 has 14 amino acids. The V gene's germline CDR1 is SGHVS and CDR2 FNYEAQ. For the CDR3, the DNA is TGTGCCAGCAGCTTACGTGAGGGTCCCTACGAGCAGTACTTC. It translates to CASSLREGPYEQYF.

The gene calls are TRBV7-3 and TRBJ1-1; a possible D gene is TRBD1 (5 bases). Germline CDR1 and CDR2: SGHTA and FQGTGA. This CDR3 has 14 amino acids. V was shortened by 2 bases and J by 3 bases, with 10 bases between the two germline ends. CDR3 region: CASSLYGGYTEAFF. DNA for the CDR3: TGTGCCAGCAGCTTATACGGGGGTTACACTGAAGCTTTCTTT. Together with reference TRBV7-3 and TRBJ1-1, the CDR3 gives the full variable domain: GAGVSQTPSNKVTEKGKYVELRCDPISGHTALYWYRQSLGQGPEFLIYFQGTGAADDSGLPNDRFFAVRPEGSVSTLKIQRTERGDSAVYLCASSLYGGYTEAFFGQGTRLTVV.

This clone was detected only once. V gene TRBV2 combines with J gene TRBJ2-1, with D unresolved. V lost 7 bases and J lost 0, with 13 bases in between. Germline assignment: CDR1 SNHLY and CDR2 FYNNEI. There are 15 residues in the CDR3. CDR3: CASMAPAISYNEQFF. CDR3 sequence (DNA): TGTGCCAGCATGGCCCCCGCCATCTCCTACAATGAGCAGTTCTTC.

The chain joins TRBV5-1 to TRBJ1-1; 10 nucleotides line up with TRBD1. CDR1 SGHRS and CDR2 YFSETQ come from the germline V gene. The CDR3 is 15 residues long. V lost 4 bases, J lost 1 base, and 4 bases stayed unmatched. The CDR3 here is CASSPRQGANTEAFF. CDR3 coding DNA: TGCGCCAGCAGCCCTCGACAGGGGGCGAACACTGAAGCTTTCTTT.

This clone appeared once. The chain is built from TRBV9 and TRBJ2-1; 8 positions agree with TRBD2. Germline V gene data show CDR1 as SGDLS and CDR2 as YYNGEE. The CDR3 spans 18 residues. The trim removed 4 bases at V and 6 bases at J, leaving 18 bases unmatched. The CDR3 nucleotides are TGTGCCAGCAGCCATGGGCTAGCGGGTGGGGTGGTTCGCAATGAGCAGTTCTTC. The encoded protein is CASSHGLAGGVVRNEQFF.

J is TRBJ2-3 and V is TRBV5-8, with 8 positions matching TRBD1. J gave up 2 bases and V 6 bases, and 8 bases lay outside the gene matches. Germline CDR1 is SGHTS and CDR2 is YDEGEE. The CDR3 runs 15 residues. The CDR3 nucleotides are TGTGCCAGCACCGTGGGACAGGCAAACACAGATACGCAGTATTTT. Translation: CASTVGQANTDTQYF. The whole variable domain, filled in from reference TRBV5-8 and TRBJ2-3, reads EAGVTQSPTHLIKTRGQQATLRCSPISGHTSVYWYQQALGLGLQFLLWYDEGEERNRGNFPPRFSGRQFPNYSSELNVNALELEDSALYLCASTVGQANTDTQYFGPGTRLTVL.

V gene TRBV11-2 combines with J gene TRBJ2-7; maybe TRBD2 (5 bases). This CDR3 is built from 16 residues. Germline V gene sequence: CDR1 SGHAT, CDR2 FQNNGV. Between the trimmed V and J ends, which lost 4 bases and 0 bases, there was a span of 16 bases. CDR3 sequence reads: CASSSYQQGSSYEQYF. CDR3 nucleotides: TGTGCCAGCAGCTCATACCAGCAAGGGAGCTCCTACGAGCAGTACTTC.

The V call is TRBV6-1, the J call TRBJ1-1; 7 bases align to TRBD1. Germline CDR1 reads MNHNS; CDR2 reads SASEGT. CDR3 size: 14 residues. J lost 3 bases, V lost 3 bases, and 4 bases had no gene match. CDR3 loop: CASSERQGDTEAFF. The CDR3 bases are TGTGCCAGCAGTGAGCGACAGGGCGACACTGAAGCTTTCTTT.

The chain joins TRBV9 to TRBJ2-2, with D possibly being TRBD2 (6 bases). CDR1 SGDLS and CDR2 YYNGEE come from the germline V gene. The CDR3 extends over 15 amino acids. Trimming took 0 bases from V and 6 from J, leaving 12 bases between them. CDR3 region: CASSVVTGVAGELFF. The DNA of the CDR3 is TGTGCCAGCAGCGTAGTGACGGGAGTGGCCGGGGAGCTGTTTTTT. Full variable domain (outside the CDR3, taken from reference TRBV9 and TRBJ2-2): DSGVTQTPKHLITATGQRVTLRCSPRSGDLSVYWYQQSLDQGLQFLIQYYNGEERAKGNILERFSAQQFPDLHSELNLSSLELGDSALYFCASSVVTGVAGELFFGEGSRLTVL.

The chain employs TRBV11-2 and TRBJ1-4, with D unresolved. V dropped 0 bases and J dropped 5 bases, with 7 bases sitting between them. The germline V gene encodes CDR1 SGHAT and CDR2 FQNNGV. The CDR3 loop spans 14 amino acids. The CDR3 reads CASSLDRRNEKLFF. CDR3 nucleotide sequence: TGTGCCAGCAGCTTAGATCGCAGGAATGAAAAACTGTTTTTT. The full variable domain, with the rest looked up from reference TRBV11-2 and TRBJ1-4, is EAGVAQSPRYKIIEKRQSVAFWCNPISGHATLYWYQQILGQGPKLLIQFQNNGVVDDSQLPKDRFSAERLKGVDSTLKIQPAKLEDSAVYLCASSLDRRNEKLFFGSGTQLSVL.

The chain links TRBV28 to TRBJ2-3; D gene uncertain. Germline V gene lookup returns CDR1 MDHEN and CDR2 SYDVKM. V was trimmed by 6 bases and J by 2 bases, leaving 15 bases between them. The CDR3 sequence is 15 residues long. CDR3 sequence (DNA): TGTGCCAGCAGGAAGATGAGTCTTCCCACAGATACGCAGTATTTT. Translation: CASRKMSLPTDTQYF.

The genes are TRBV27 and TRBJ2-1; D remains unclear. Germline-derived CDR1 and CDR2 are MNHEY and SMNVEV (reference sequence). V lost 4 bases to trimming and J lost 0 bases, with 13 bases between them. The CDR3 is made up of 16 amino acids. The CDR3: CASSSPSFSSYNEQFF. Here the CDR3 DNA reads TGTGCCAGCAGTTCGCCATCCTTCAGCTCCTACAATGAGCAGTTCTTC.

The chain couples TRBV6-6 to TRBJ2-1, with D perhaps TRBD1 (5 bases). CDR3 length: 16 amino acids. Between the trimmed V and J ends, which lost 5 bases and 4 bases, there was a span of 18 bases. Germline V gives CDR1 MNHNY, CDR2 SVGAGI (reference sequence). The CDR3 region has the DNA TGTGCCAGCAGTCCCTTCGGAGACAGACAATACAATGAGCAGTTCTTC. Its protein product is CASSPFGDRQYNEQFF.

The chain uses TRBV30 and TRBJ2-7; 7 positions match TRBD1. Germline CDR1 reads GTSNPN; CDR2 reads SVGIG (reference sequence). The CDR3 is 11 amino acids. V shed 6 bases, J shed 7 bases, and the junction held 6 bases outside the gene matches. The CDR3 sequence is CACRDRREQYF. CDR3 nucleotides: TGTGCCTGTAGGGACAGAAGGGAGCAGTACTTC.

By share of the sample, this clone is medium-sized. The chain carries TRBV6-1 and TRBJ2-7, with a possible D match to TRBD1 (6 bases). This CDR3 region has 15 residues. Germline assignment: CDR1 MNHNS and CDR2 SASEGT. V was shortened by 10 bases and J by 0 bases, with 19 bases between the two germline ends. The CDR3 protein is CATTGIGGSSYEQYF. The CDR3 DNA reads TGTGCCACCACCGGGATAGGGGGAAGCTCCTACGAGCAGTACTTC.

In its sample, this clone was seen once. The J gene is TRBJ2-1, the V gene TRBV4-3, with TRBD2 as a possible D gene (5 bases). The CDR3 extends over 13 amino acids. V was trimmed by 3 bases and J by 3 bases, leaving 6 bases between them. Looked up from germline, CDR1 is LGHNA and CDR2 is YSLEER. In nucleotides, the CDR3 is TGCGCCAGCAGCCAGGAGGACTACAATGAGCAGTTCTTC. It encodes CASSQEDYNEQFF.

This clone was detected only a few times. The rearrangement uses TRBV27 and TRBJ2-3; 10 bases fit TRBD1. The CDR3 consists of 16 residues. V was clipped by 6 bases and J by 1 base; unmatched bases: 7. CDR1 is MNHEY and CDR2 is SMNVEV in the germline V gene (reference sequence). The chain's CDR3 is CASRLYGQGGTDTQYF. The DNA for the CDR3 is TGTGCCAGCAGGCTATACGGACAGGGGGGCACAGATACGCAGTATTTT.

This clone was detected once. The chain employs TRBV18 and TRBJ2-1; TRBD1 aligns across 8 bases. CDR3 length: 12 amino acids. Germline values: CDR1 KGHSH, CDR2 LQKENI. After removal of 1 base from V and 15 bases from J, the junction contained 5 bases not matched to a gene. CDR3 loop: CASSPRTGPRFF. The CDR3 nucleotides read TGTGCCAGCTCACCACGGACAGGGCCCAGGTTCTTC.